A selection of T cell receptor beta chains follows, all from one sample in a study of cytomegalovirus exposure and HLA in healthy donors. This table comes from immunoSEQ multiplex PCR, and its TCRdb copy is limited to in-frame clones, with some not included. The table lists some 200,000 clones, over 75% of them singletons, with about 0.094% in the top ten. The material sequenced was PBMCs. These receptors were collected from a boy aged 2 to 10 in good health and CMV-seronegative. CDR3s include the opening cysteine and the closing phenylalanine or tryptophan. Fields, in order: V gene, J gene, D gene, clone size, CDR3 protein, CDR3 DNA. A D gene is named only where the DNA matches it firmly. Clone size appears in some rows only: once, few, many, or a class for an expanded clone.

>TRBV4-3|TRBJ2-5|NA|NA
CASSRDVRAQETQYF
TGCGCCAGCAGCCGGGATGTCAGGGCCCAAGAGACCCAGTACTTC
>TRBV4-3|TRBJ2-7|TRBD1|NA
CASSQEGGQGDYEQYF
TGCGCCAGCAGCCAAGAAGGGGGACAGGGGGACTACGAGCAGTACTTC
>TRBV18|TRBJ1-5|TRBD1|NA
CASSPTGGGGQPQHF
TGTGCCAGCTCACCCACAGGGGGCGGGGGTCAGCCCCAGCATTTT
>TRBV20-1|TRBJ1-1|NA|NA
CSPLGSTEAFF
TGCAGTCCCCTCGGTAGCACTGAAGCTTTCTTT
>TRBV6-5|TRBJ1-1|NA|NA
CASGGVENTEAFF
TGTGCCAGCGGCGGGGTGGAGAACACTGAAGCTTTCTTT
>TRBV4-3|TRBJ2-7|TRBD1|NA
CASSQESLDRGLAYEQYF
TGCGCCAGCAGCCAAGAGTCCCTGGACAGGGGGCTCGCCTACGAGCAGTACTTC
>TRBV6-5|TRBJ2-4|NA|NA
CASSYSGPRTIQYF
TGTGCCAGCAGTTACTCGGGCCCCCGCACCATTCAGTACTTC
>TRBV11-1|TRBJ1-1|NA|NA
CASSDPRGQMNTEAFF
TGTGCCAGCAGCGACCCAAGGGGCCAGATGAACACTGAAGCTTTCTTT
>TRBV5-1|TRBJ2-5|TRBD2|NA
CASSLAGGGRETQYF
TGCGCCAGCAGCTTGGCGGGGGGGGGCCGGGAGACCCAGTACTTC
>TRBV9|TRBJ1-2|TRBD1|few
CASSPWTGVGGYTF
TGTGCCAGCAGCCCTTGGACAGGGGTGGGTGGCTACACCTTC
>TRBV9|TRBJ2-2|TRBD2|NA
CASSASLAGGLTGELFF
TGTGCCAGCAGCGCGTCACTAGCGGGGGGACTAACCGGGGAGCTGTTTTTT
>TRBV11-2|TRBJ1-4|TRBD1|NA
CASSRTGQVSNEKLFF
TGTGCCAGCAGCCGCACCGGACAGGTGTCTAATGAAAAACTGTTTTTT
>TRBV5-1|TRBJ2-5|TRBD2|NA
CASSLAHGTSGHQETQYF
TGCGCCAGCAGCTTGGCCCATGGGACTAGCGGACACCAAGAGACCCAGTACTTC
>TRBV7-2|TRBJ2-5|NA|NA
CASSRDIEETQYF
TGTGCCAGCAGCAGGGACATCGAAGAGACCCAGTACTTC